The clone carrying this T cell receptor (beta chain) was picked up one time. The antigen is not known. This record comes from a study of T-cell memory formation after mild COVID-19. Study information: The two donors had largely donor-specific TCR clusters. General study results and limits: Contracting clones localized mainly to CM and EM when CD4+ and mainly to EMRA when CD8+.

TCRdb analysed the 5' RACE reads with MiXCR anew, one entry per CDR3 protein. The repertoire has approximately 480,000 distinct CDR3 sequences, 18% of them found once; the top ten carry around an eighth. The V gene end was trimmed by 2 bases and the J gene end by 6 bases; junction bases not matched to a gene: 4. CDR3 length: 15 residues. Per the germline V gene, CDR1 is SGDLS and CDR2 is YYNGEE. V gene TRBV9 combines with J gene TRBJ2-2; 10 bases are shared with TRBD2. Sequencing used PBMCs or a T cell subset sorted from them (not recorded which). The origin of this receptor is an adult woman who had mild COVID-19 (a few samples of this study predate the infection). Cell type and time point are not known. As DNA, the CDR3 is TGTGCCAGCAGCGTTAGCGGGAGGCCCCCCGGGGAGCTGTTTTTT. It translates to CASSVSGRPPGELFF.